Presented here are 5 T cell receptor beta chains from one specimen sequenced in a study of T cells after yellow fever vaccination. TCRdb re-derived calls from the 5' RACE reads in MiXCR, one entry per CDR3 protein. Altogether under 300,000 distinct CDR3 sequences are present, about 7% being singletons, with the ten largest covering about 0.85%. Sample: CD4+ T cells sorted from PBMCs, taken 15 days after the yellow fever booster vaccination. The receptors shown here come from a man aged 30 to 45 who received the YFV17D yellow fever vaccine.

CDR3 protein: CASSLAGGDSGANVLTF. CDR3 sequence (DNA): TGTGCCAGCAGCTTAGCGGGAGGTGATTCTGGGGCCAACGTCCTGACTTTC. This chain connects TRBV7-2 to TRBJ2-6; possibly TRBD2 for D (6 bases). Per germline, CDR1 SGHTA and CDR2 FQGNSA. This CDR3 has 17 amino acids. V was trimmed by 0 bases and J by 1 base, leaving 10 bases between them.

This clonotype came up many times. The chain carries TRBV20-1 and TRBJ2-5; D is uncertain. The CDR3 is 11 residues long. Trimming stripped 0 bases from V and 4 bases from J, with 3 bases between. The germline V gene encodes CDR1 DFQATT and CDR2 SNEGSKA (reference sequence). CDR3 amino acids: CSARDLETQYF. Written as DNA, the CDR3 is TGCAGTGCTAGAGATCTAGAGACCCAGTACTTC.

Only a few counts were recorded for this clonotype. DNA for the CDR3: TGTGCCATCAGTGAGCCCATCACCCGAGGGCTCGAGCAGTACTTC. It is translated as CAISEPITRGLEQYF. This chain uses TRBV10-3 with TRBJ2-7; possibly TRBD2 for D (5 bases). V lost 2 bases to trimming and J lost 6 bases, with 17 bases between them. Germline CDR1 ENHRY, CDR2 SYGVKD. The length of the CDR3 is 15 residues.

This clonotype showed up just a few times. V usage is TRBV12-3 or TRBV12-4 and J usage is TRBJ2-3, with TRBD1 matching 8 bases. Trimming cost V 6 bases and J 3 bases; bases outside gene matches: 11. The CDR3 runs 16 residues. The CDR3 sequence: CASSIMPGQATDTQYF. The CDR3 coding sequence is TGTGCCAGCAGCATTATGCCGGGACAGGCGACAGATACGCAGTATTTT.

The chain links TRBV9 to TRBJ1-1; D call uncertain. The CDR3 has 14 residues. Between the trimmed V and J ends, which lost 0 bases and 1 base, there was a span of 7 bases. Germline loops: CDR1 SGDLS, CDR2 YYNGEE. The CDR3 protein is CASSVEGGNTEAFF. CDR3 in DNA: TGTGCCAGCAGCGTAGAGGGAGGGAACACTGAAGCTTTCTTT.